The 22 T cell receptor beta chains below were found in one sample sequenced in a study of blood T cell repertoires in COVID-19 (dated by TCRdb to about 2020). The receptor library was made with the immunoSEQ multiplex PCR assay. TCRdb stores this immuneACCESS table with in-frame sequences only. Part of the clones is absent; in the studies checked, under half of the shortfall reflects unresolved V genes, and no reason is known for the rest. A total of roughly 43,000 clones appear in this sample, 85% to 90% of them only once. The ten largest clonotypes hold about 2.6% of the sample. Sequencing input: peripheral blood. The receptors were sampled from a man aged 50 to 59 with active COVID-19.

The chain recombines TRBV19 with TRBJ1-1, with D tentatively TRBD1 (5 bases). The CDR3 has 14 residues. The germline gives CDR1 LNHDA, CDR2 SQIVND (reference sequence). V shed 7 bases and J shed 0 bases, with 12 bases lying between them. CDR3 loop: CASKARGLNTEAFF. CDR3 sequence (DNA): TGTGCCAGTAAGGCCCGGGGGTTGAACACTGAAGCTTTCTTT.

V gene TRBV30 combines with J gene TRBJ1-2; 7 bases are a match to TRBD1. Germline loops: CDR1 GTSNPN, CDR2 SVGIG (reference sequence). With V trimmed by 5 bases and J by 7 bases, 10 bases remained unmatched. The CDR3 runs 13 residues. The CDR3 DNA sequence: TGTGCCTGGGAAAGGGGACAGTATGCTGGCTACACCTTC. Translated, it gives CAWERGQYAGYTF.

The gene calls are TRBV28 and TRBJ2-7, with TRBD1 identical over 9 bases. Losses at the gene ends were 7 bases for V and 4 bases for J; bases not matched to a gene: 11. From germline, CDR1 is MDHEN and CDR2 SYDVKM. The CDR3 is 15 residues long. CDR3 in DNA: TGTGCCAGCACCGGCCGGGACAGGGTATTTTACGAGCAGTACTTC. Translation gives CASTGRDRVFYEQYF. Based on the CDR3 plus reference TRBV28 and TRBJ2-7, the full variable domain is DVKVTQSSRYLVKRTGEKVFLECVQDMDHENMFWYRQDPGLGLRLIYFSYDVKMKEKGDIPEGYSVSREKKERFSLILESASTNQTSMYLCASTGRDRVFYEQYFGPGTRLTVT.

CDR3 in amino acids: CASSSNYGYTF. DNA of the CDR3: TGTGCCAGTAGTTCGAACTATGGCTACACCTTC. J is TRBJ1-2 and V is TRBV19, with D unresolved. There are 11 residues in the CDR3. Looked up from germline, CDR1 is LNHDA and CDR2 is SQIVND (reference sequence). Trimming cost V 5 bases and J 2 bases, with 3 bases left between them.

This rearrangement joins TRBV18 to TRBJ1-1, with 8 nucleotides matching TRBD1. Germline assignment: CDR1 KGHSH and CDR2 LQKENI. This CDR3 is built from 17 residues. The ends lost 0 bases at V and 0 bases at J; junction bases unmatched: 6. The CDR3, as DNA: TGTGCCAGCTCACCACCGATTTTGGACAGGGTGAACACTGAAGCTTTCTTT. Translation: CASSPPILDRVNTEAFF.

The chain carries TRBV19 and TRBJ2-3, with TRBD1 identical over 7 bases. In germline, CDR1 is LNHDA, CDR2 SQIVND (reference sequence). V shed 9 bases, J shed 0 bases, and the junction held 6 bases outside the gene matches. This CDR3 is 14 amino acids long. In DNA form, the CDR3 reads TGTGCCAGCCACAGGGGCGGAAGCACAGATACGCAGTATTTT. It codes for CASHRGGSTDTQYF.

The chain is built from TRBV5-6 and TRBJ1-4; 8 nucleotides agree with TRBD1. With V trimmed by 4 bases and J by 7 bases, 6 bases remained unmatched. Germline loops: CDR1 SGHDT, CDR2 YYEEEE. The CDR3 length is 14 residues. This chain's CDR3 is CASSLDRGVEKLFF. The CDR3 DNA follows: TGTGCCAGCAGCCTTGACAGGGGTGTTGAAAAACTGTTTTTT.

V and J are TRBV11-3 and TRBJ2-7; perhaps TRBD2 as D (5 bases). Germline V gives CDR1 SGHNT, CDR2 YENEEA. The V end lost 3 bases, the J end lost 4 bases, and 13 bases lay between the germline ends. The CDR3 sequence is 14 residues long. The CDR3, as DNA: TGTGCCAGCAGCTTTGGGCCAGGAGGTTACGAGCAGTACTTC. Amino acid sequence: CASSFGPGGYEQYF.

This chain links TRBV7-3 with TRBJ2-1, with D maybe TRBD1 (6 bases). Between the trimmed V and J ends, which lost 1 base and 6 bases, there was a span of 13 bases. This CDR3 has 15 amino acids. The germline gives CDR1 SGHTA, CDR2 FQGTGA. The CDR3 bases are TGTGCCAGCAGCTTAAAGGTGACAGGTACCAATGAGCAGTTCTTC. Protein: CASSLKVTGTNEQFF.

The chain employs TRBV24-1 and TRBJ1-1, with TRBD1 as a possible D gene (6 bases). V was trimmed by 6 bases and J by 4 bases, leaving 17 bases between them. Germline V CDR1 and CDR2: KGHDR, SFDVKD. There are 15 residues in the CDR3. CDR3 in DNA: TGTGCCACCAGTAAGACAGGCCAATTCCCCACTGAAGCTTTCTTT. It is translated as CATSKTGQFPTEAFF.

The V gene is TRBV5-1, the J gene TRBJ2-2, with TRBD2 matching over 8 bases. The CDR3 spans 18 residues. Germline loops: CDR1 SGHRS, CDR2 YFSETQ. The V and J ends lost 4 bases and 1 base, in that order; junction bases with no gene match: 12. The CDR3 protein is CASSGGLAGTGNTGELFF. The CDR3 DNA is TGCGCCAGCAGCGGGGGATTAGCGGGGACCGGGAACACCGGGGAGCTGTTTTTT.

The rearrangement uses TRBV5-1 and TRBJ2-1; 10 positions match TRBD2. This CDR3 spans 17 amino acids. J gave up 0 bases and V 2 bases, and 5 bases lay outside the gene matches. Germline CDR1 SGHRS, CDR2 YFSETQ. The CDR3 spells CASSFGTSASSYNEQFF. The DNA for the CDR3 is TGCGCCAGCAGCTTCGGGACTAGCGCGAGCTCCTACAATGAGCAGTTCTTC.

The CDR3, as DNA: TGTGCCAGCAGGGACAGGGGATTGAACACTGAAGCTTTCTTT. Protein product: CASRDRGLNTEAFF. This sequence joins TRBV11-2 and TRBJ1-1; 9 bases line up with TRBD1. Germline CDR1 reads SGHAT; CDR2 reads FQNNGV. The trim removed 6 bases at V and 0 bases at J, leaving 2 bases unmatched. The CDR3 covers 14 residues.

The V gene is TRBV6-5, the J gene TRBJ1-1; a possible D gene is TRBD1 (5 bases). The CDR3 has 11 residues. Looked up from germline, CDR1 is MNHEY and CDR2 is SVGAGI. Trimming took off 7 bases at V and 5 bases at J, with 8 bases between the two ends. The CDR3 loop is CASTGGTEAFF. DNA of the CDR3: TGTGCCAGCACCGGGGGAACTGAAGCTTTCTTT.

The genes are TRBV10-1 and TRBJ2-7; TRBD2 might be the D (5 bases). The germline V gene has CDR1 WNHNN and CDR2 SYGVQD (reference sequence). The CDR3 contains 15 residues. Trimming took 6 bases from V and 6 from J, leaving 21 bases between them. This CDR3 reads CASSQEVFGQAEQYF. The DNA of the CDR3 is TGCGCCAGCAGCCAGGAGGTTTTCGGCCAAGCCGAGCAGTACTTC.

The rearrangement joins TRBV7-8 to TRBJ1-2; D is possibly TRBD1 (6 bases). CDR1 and CDR2 (germline): SGHVS, FQNEAQ. V was pared by 4 bases and J by 5 bases, with 17 bases between. This CDR3 contains 15 residues. In nucleotides, the CDR3 is TGTGCCAGCAGCTCTTCAACAGGGACCAATTATGGCTACACCTTC. It encodes CASSSSTGTNYGYTF.

The rearrangement links TRBV5-1 to TRBJ2-5, with D possibly TRBD1 on 5 matching bases. Germline V gene data show CDR1 as SGHRS and CDR2 as YFSETQ. The CDR3 consists of 15 residues. V was trimmed by 2 bases and J by 1 base, leaving 12 bases between them. This CDR3 is CASSLTGATQETQYF. The CDR3 coding sequence is TGCGCCAGCAGCTTAACAGGAGCCACCCAAGAGACCCAGTACTTC.

This clone was seen only once. The J gene is TRBJ2-2, the V gene TRBV6-6; TRBD2 aligns across 10 bases. V shed 6 bases, J shed 4 bases, and the junction held 2 bases outside the gene matches. The CDR3 is made up of 14 amino acids. The germline gives CDR1 MNHNY, CDR2 SVGAGI (reference sequence). For the CDR3, the DNA is TGTGCCAGCAGAAGCGGGGGGGTCACCGGGGAGCTGTTTTTT. Residues: CASRSGGVTGELFF.

CDR3 sequence reads: CASSWGQGQEKLFF. DNA for the CDR3: TGTGCCAGCAGTTGGGGACAGGGACAAGAAAAACTGTTTTTT. The chain is built from TRBV6-5 and TRBJ1-4; 9 nucleotides agree with TRBD1. The CDR3 spans 14 residues. Germline CDR1 and CDR2: MNHEY and SVGAGI. V gave up 4 bases and J gave up 8 bases; unmatched junction bases: 5.

The chain employs TRBV7-2 and TRBJ2-3; a weak D match, TRBD2 (6 bases). Germline-derived CDR1 and CDR2 are SGHTA and FQGNSA. The CDR3 extends over 15 amino acids. The germline V and J ends were trimmed by 5 bases and 2 bases, with 14 bases remaining between them. The CDR3 DNA is TGTGCCAGCAGCCCTCCGGGACTTAACACAGATACGCAGTATTTT. Encoded protein: CASSPPGLNTDTQYF. Looking up the rest from reference TRBV7-2 and TRBJ2-3 gives the full variable domain: GAGVSQSPSNKVTEKGKDVELRCDPISGHTALYWYRQSLGQGLEFLIYFQGNSAPDKSGLPSDRFSAERTGGSVSTLTIQRTQQEDSAVYLCASSPPGLNTDTQYFGPGTRLTVL.

The V and J genes are TRBV5-6 and TRBJ2-5; perhaps TRBD2 as D (7 bases). V was pared by 6 bases and J by 2 bases, with 17 bases between. CDR3 length: 15 amino acids. The V gene's germline CDR1 is SGHDT and CDR2 YYEEEE. The DNA for the CDR3 is TGTGCCAGCACCTGGGGGGGGCGCGGGCAAGAGACCCAGTACTTC. Translating gives CASTWGGRGQETQYF.

This chain links TRBV25-1 with TRBJ1-1, with D perhaps TRBD1 (6 bases). The germline CDR1 and CDR2 sequences are MGHDK and SYGVNS. This CDR3 has 13 amino acids. V lost 6 bases to trimming and J lost 4 bases, with 12 bases between them. CDR3 sequence reads: CASRPQGGTEAFF. CDR3 nucleotides: TGTGCCAGCAGGCCACAGGGCGGCACTGAAGCTTTCTTT.